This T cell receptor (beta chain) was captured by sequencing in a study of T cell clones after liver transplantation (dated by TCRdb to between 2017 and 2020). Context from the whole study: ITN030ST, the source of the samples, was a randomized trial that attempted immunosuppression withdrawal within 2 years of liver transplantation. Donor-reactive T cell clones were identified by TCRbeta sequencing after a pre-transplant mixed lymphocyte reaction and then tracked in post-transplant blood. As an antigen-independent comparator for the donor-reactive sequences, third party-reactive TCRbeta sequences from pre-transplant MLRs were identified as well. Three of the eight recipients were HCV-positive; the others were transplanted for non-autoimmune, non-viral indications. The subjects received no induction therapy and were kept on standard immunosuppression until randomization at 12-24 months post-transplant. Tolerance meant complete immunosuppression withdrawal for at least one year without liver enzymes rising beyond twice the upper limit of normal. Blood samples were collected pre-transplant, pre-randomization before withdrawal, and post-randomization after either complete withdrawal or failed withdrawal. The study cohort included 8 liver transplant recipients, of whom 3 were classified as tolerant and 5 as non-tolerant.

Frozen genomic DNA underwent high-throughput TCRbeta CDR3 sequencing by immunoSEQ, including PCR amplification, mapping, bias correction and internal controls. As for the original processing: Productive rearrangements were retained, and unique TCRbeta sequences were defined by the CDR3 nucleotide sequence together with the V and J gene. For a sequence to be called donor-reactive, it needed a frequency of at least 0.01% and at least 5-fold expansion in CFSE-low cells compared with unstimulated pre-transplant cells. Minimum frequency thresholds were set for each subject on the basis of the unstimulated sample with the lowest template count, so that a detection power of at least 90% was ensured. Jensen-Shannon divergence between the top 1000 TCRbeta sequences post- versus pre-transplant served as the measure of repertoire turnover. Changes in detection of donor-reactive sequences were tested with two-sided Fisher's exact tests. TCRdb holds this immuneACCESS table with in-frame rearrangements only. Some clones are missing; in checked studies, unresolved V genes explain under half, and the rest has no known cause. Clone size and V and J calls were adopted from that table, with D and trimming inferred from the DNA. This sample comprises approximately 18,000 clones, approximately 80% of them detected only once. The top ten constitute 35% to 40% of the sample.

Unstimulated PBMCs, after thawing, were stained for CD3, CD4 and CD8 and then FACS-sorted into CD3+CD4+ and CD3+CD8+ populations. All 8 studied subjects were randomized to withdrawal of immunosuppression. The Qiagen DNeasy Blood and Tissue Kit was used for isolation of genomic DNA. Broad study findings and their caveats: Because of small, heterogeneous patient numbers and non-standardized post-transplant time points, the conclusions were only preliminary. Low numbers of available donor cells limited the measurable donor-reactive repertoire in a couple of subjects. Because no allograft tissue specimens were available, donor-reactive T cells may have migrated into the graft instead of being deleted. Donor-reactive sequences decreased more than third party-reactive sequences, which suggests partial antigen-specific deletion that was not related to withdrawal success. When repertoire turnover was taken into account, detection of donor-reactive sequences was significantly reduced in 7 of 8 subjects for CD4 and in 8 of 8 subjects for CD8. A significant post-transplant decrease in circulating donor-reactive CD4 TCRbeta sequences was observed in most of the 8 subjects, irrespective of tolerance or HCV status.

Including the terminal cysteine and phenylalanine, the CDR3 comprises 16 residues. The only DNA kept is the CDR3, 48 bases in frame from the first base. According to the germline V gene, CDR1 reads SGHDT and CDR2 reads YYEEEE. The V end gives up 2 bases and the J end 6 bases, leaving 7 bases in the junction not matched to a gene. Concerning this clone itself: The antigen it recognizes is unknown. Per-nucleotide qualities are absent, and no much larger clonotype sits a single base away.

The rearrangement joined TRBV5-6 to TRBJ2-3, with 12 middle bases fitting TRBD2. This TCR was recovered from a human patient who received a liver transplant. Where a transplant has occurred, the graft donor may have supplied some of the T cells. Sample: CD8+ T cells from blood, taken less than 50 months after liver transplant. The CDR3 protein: CASSLQGLAGSDTQYF. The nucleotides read TGTGCCAGCAGCTTACAAGGACTAGCGGGGTCTGATACGCAGTATTTT.